This TCR beta chain appears in the sequencing data of a study of CD8+ T cells in alopecia areata. The wider study: Treated patients were given 5 to 10 mg oral tofacitinib twice daily. Treated patients' severity was scored by percentage of affected scalp area.

This clone was observed a handful of times. Specified treatment: oral pan-JAK inhibitor, 5-10 mg twice daily. Investigators sorted PBMCs to obtain both CD4+ and CD8+ T cells. Following RNA extraction, reverse transcription yielded cDNA that acted as the sequencing template. Generated by immunoSEQ multiplex PCR, the TCRdb table keeps only in-frame clones and is missing some. This table holds fewer than 350,000 clones, about three fifths found once. The germline V gene encodes CDR1 SGHTA and CDR2 FQGNSA. The V end lost 4 bases, the J end lost 3 bases, and 16 bases lay between the germline ends. The CDR3 length is 16 residues.

This sequence was found in a human donor with alopecia areata. Here the sequenced sample was CD4+ T cells sorted from blood, taken at week 24, from a patient treated with tofacitinib. This chain joins TRBV7-2 and TRBJ1-5; possible D gene TRBD1, 5 bases. CDR3 region: CASSSTAGGTNQPQHF. CDR3 DNA sequence: TGTGCCAGCAGCTCCACTGCGGGGGGTACCAATCAGCCCCAGCATTTT.